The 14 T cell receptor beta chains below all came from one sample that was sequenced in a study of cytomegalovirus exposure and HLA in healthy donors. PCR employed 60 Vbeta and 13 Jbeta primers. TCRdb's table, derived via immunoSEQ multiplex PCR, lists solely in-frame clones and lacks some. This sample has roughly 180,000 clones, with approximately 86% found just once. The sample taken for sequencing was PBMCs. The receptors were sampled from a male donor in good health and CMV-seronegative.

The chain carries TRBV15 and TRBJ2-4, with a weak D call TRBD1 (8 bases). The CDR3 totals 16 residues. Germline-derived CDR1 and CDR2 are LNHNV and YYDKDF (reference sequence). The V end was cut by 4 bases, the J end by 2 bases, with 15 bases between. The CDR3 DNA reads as TGTGCCACCAGCACACAGGGGGGGTCTTCCAAAAACATTCAGTACTTC. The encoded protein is CATSTQGGSSKNIQYF.

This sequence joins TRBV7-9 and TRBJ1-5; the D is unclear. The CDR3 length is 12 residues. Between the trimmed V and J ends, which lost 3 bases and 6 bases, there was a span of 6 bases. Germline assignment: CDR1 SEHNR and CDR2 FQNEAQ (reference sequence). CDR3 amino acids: CASSFPGQPQHF. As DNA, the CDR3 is TGTGCCAGCAGCTTCCCCGGTCAGCCCCAGCATTTT. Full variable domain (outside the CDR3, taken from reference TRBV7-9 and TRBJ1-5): DTGVSQNPRHKITKRGQNVTFRCDPISEHNRLYWYRQTLGQGPEFLTYFQNEAQLEKSRLLSDRFSAERPKGSFSTLEIQRTEQGDSAMYLCASSFPGQPQHFGDGTRLSIL.

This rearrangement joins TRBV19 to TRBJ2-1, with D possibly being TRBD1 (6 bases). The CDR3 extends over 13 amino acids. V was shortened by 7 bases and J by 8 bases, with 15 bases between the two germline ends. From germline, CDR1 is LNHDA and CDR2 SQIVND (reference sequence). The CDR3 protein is CASKTQGGDEQFF. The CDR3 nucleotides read TGTGCCAGTAAAACACAGGGTGGGGATGAGCAGTTCTTC. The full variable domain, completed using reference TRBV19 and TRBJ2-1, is DGGITQSPKYLFRKEGQNVTLSCEQNLNHDAMYWYRQDPGQGLRLIYYSQIVNDFQKGDIAEGYSVSREKKESFPLTVTSAQKNPTAFYLCASKTQGGDEQFFGPGTRLTVL.

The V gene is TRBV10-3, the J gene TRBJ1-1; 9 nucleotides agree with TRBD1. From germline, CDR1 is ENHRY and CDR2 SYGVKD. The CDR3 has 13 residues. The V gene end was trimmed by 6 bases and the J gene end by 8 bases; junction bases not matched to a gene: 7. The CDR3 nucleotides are TGTGCCATCAGCCAACAGGGGGCTGGGGAAGCTTTCTTT. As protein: CAISQQGAGEAFF.

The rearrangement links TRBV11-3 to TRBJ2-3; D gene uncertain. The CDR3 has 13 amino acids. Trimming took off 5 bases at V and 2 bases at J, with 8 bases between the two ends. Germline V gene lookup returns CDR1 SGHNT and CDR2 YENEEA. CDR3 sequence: CASSIMSTDTQYF. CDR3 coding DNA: TGTGCCAGCAGCATTATGTCCACAGATACGCAGTATTTT.

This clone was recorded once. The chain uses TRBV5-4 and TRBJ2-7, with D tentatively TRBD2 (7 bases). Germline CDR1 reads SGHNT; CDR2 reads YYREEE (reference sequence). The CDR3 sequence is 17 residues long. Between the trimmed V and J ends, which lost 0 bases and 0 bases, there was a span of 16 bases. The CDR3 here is CASSLVRGGLSSYEQYF. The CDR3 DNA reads TGTGCCAGCAGCTTGGTGAGGGGGGGCCTTAGCTCCTACGAGCAGTACTTC.

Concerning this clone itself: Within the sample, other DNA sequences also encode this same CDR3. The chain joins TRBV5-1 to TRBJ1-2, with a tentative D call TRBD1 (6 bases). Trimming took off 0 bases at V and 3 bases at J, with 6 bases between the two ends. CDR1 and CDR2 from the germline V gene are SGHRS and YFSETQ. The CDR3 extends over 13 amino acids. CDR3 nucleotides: TGCGCCAGCAGCTTGGGACAGGACTATGGCTACACCTTC. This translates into CASSLGQDYGYTF.

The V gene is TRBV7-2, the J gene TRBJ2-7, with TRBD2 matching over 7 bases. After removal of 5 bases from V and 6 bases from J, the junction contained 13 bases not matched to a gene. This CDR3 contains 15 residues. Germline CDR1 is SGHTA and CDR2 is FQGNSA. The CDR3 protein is CASSPLGGGVVEQYF. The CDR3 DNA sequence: TGTGCCAGCAGCCCCTTGGGTGGGGGGGTGGTCGAGCAGTACTTC.

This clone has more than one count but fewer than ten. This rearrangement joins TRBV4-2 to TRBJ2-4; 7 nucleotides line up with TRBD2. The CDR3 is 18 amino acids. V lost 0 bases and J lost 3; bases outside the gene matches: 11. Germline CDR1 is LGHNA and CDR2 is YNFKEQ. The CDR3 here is CASSQDLTGGTVKNIQYF. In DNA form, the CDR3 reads TGTGCCAGCAGCCAAGATTTAACGGGAGGCACAGTCAAAAACATTCAGTACTTC.

CDR3 sequence reads: CASSNNRLASPQHF. The DNA for the CDR3 is TGTGCCAGTAGTAATAACAGGCTTGCGTCGCCCCAGCATTTT. The chain has TRBV19 and TRBJ1-5; D is possibly TRBD1 (5 bases). The V end lost 4 bases, the J end lost 9 bases, and 16 bases lay between the germline ends. Germline CDR1 is LNHDA and CDR2 is SQIVND (reference sequence). The CDR3 runs 14 residues.

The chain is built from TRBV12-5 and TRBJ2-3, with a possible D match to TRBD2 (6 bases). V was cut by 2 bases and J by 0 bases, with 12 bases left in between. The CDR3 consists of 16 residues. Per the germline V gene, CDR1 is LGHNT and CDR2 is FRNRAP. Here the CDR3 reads CASGLTLAPSTDTQYF. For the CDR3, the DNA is TGTGCTAGTGGTTTGACCCTAGCGCCTAGCACAGATACGCAGTATTTT.

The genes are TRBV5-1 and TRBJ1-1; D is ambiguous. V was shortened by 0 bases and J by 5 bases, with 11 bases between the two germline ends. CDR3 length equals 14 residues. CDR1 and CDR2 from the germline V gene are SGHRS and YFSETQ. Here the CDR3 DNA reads TGCGCCAGCAGCTTGGCCCTTGGAGGTACTGAAGCTTTCTTT. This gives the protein CASSLALGGTEAFF.

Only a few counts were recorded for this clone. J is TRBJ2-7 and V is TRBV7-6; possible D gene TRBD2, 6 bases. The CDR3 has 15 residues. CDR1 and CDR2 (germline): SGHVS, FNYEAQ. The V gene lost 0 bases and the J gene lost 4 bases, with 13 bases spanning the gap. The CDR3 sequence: CASSLAFGTGYEQYF. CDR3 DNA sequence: TGTGCCAGCAGCTTAGCGTTCGGGACTGGGTACGAGCAGTACTTC.

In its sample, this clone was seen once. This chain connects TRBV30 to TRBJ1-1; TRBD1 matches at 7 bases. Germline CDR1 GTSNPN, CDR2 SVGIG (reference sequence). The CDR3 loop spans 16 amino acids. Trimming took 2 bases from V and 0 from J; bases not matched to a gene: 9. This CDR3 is CAWSLWTGGMNTEAFF. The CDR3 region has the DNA TGTGCCTGGAGTTTGTGGACAGGAGGTATGAACACTGAAGCTTTCTTT.